This TCR beta chain was captured in a study of T cell repertoires in cytomegalovirus infection. About the research overall: Signatures in public TCR beta sequences pointed to both CMV infection and matching HLA type. The study, taken as a whole, reports: There were HLA-C-restricted CMV-specific TCR beta clonotypes dominating the ex vivo response.

This clonotype was detected many times. No antigen is known for it. Germline trimming cut 1 base from V and 2 bases from J; bases unmatched to any gene: 2. This CDR3 spans 15 amino acids. Germline CDR1 reads SGHTA; CDR2 reads FQGTGA. One entry per CDR3 protein results from TCRdb running MiXCR on the reads. The table has fewer than 200,000 distinct CDR3 sequences, around 15% seen once. The TCR sequence derives from a human donor in good health (CMV status not recorded). Some clones in this sample may be carry-over from other donors' samples. The chain employs TRBV7-3 and TRBJ2-1, with 7 bases fitting TRBD1. Material: PBMCs. As DNA, the CDR3 is TGTGCCAGCAGCTTAAGCCAGGGGGCCTACAATGAGCAGTTCTTC. Translated: CASSLSQGAYNEQFF.